These T cell receptor beta chains were read from a single sample in a study of cytomegalovirus exposure and HLA in healthy donors. The table came from immunoSEQ multiplex PCR; TCRdb's copy has only in-frame clones and leaves some out. The sample shows 100,000 to 150,000 clones, 70% to 75% of them seen only once. Sequencing was done on a sample of PBMCs. These receptors came from a male donor in good health and CMV-seronegative. CDR3s include the opening cysteine and the closing phenylalanine or tryptophan. The D gene is left open where the match is weak. Expanded clones get a size class; other rows say once, few or many, or leave the size out.

D	V	size	J	CDR3	DNA
TRBD1	TRBV7-7	few	TRBJ2-5	CASSRDRGLQETQYF	TGTGCTAGCAGCCGGGACAGGGGACTCCAAGAGACCCAGTACTTC
TRBD2	TRBV29-1	NA	TRBJ2-7	CSVEGGNEQYF	TGCAGCGTTGAGGGGGGGAACGAGCAGTACTTC
TRBD1	TRBV28	NA	TRBJ2-1	CASSSQDRSSYNEQFF	TGTGCCAGCAGTTCCCAGGACAGGAGCTCCTACAATGAGCAGTTCTTC
TRBD2	TRBV4-2	few	TRBJ2-1	CASSQVGELAGVRNEQFF	TGTGCCAGCAGCCAAGTCGGCGAGCTAGCGGGAGTTCGGAATGAGCAGTTCTTC
NA	TRBV5-6	NA	TRBJ1-1	CASSWGGTSRVNTEAFF	TGTGCCAGCAGCTGGGGGGGGACAAGTCGGGTGAACACTGAAGCTTTCTTT
TRBD1	TRBV5-5	once	TRBJ1-1	CASSYPATGAANTEAFF	TGTGCCAGCAGCTACCCCGCGACAGGGGCGGCGAACACTGAAGCTTTCTTT
TRBD1	TRBV9	NA	TRBJ1-6	CASSPGDRVNSPLHF	TGTGCCAGCAGCCCCGGTGACAGGGTTAATTCACCCCTCCACTTT
NA	TRBV5-6	NA	TRBJ1-2	CASSLARNYGYTF	TGTGCCAGCAGCTTGGCTAGAAACTATGGCTACACCTTC
TRBD2	TRBV7-8	NA	TRBJ2-1	CASSLRSGNSYNEQFF	TGTGCCAGCAGCTTAAGGAGCGGGAACTCCTACAATGAGCAGTTCTTC
NA	TRBV9	NA	TRBJ1-2	CASSAPTGGDYGYTF	TGTGCCAGCAGCGCCCCGACAGGCGGTGACTATGGCTACACCTTC
TRBD1	TRBV7-9	NA	TRBJ2-3	CASSAGQGIRGTQYF	TGTGCCAGCAGCGCTGGACAGGGTATTAGGGGTACGCAGTATTTT
NA	TRBV7-6	few	TRBJ2-2	CASRSDYTGELFF	TGTGCCAGCAGATCGGACTACACCGGGGAGCTGTTTTTT
NA	TRBV6-1	once	TRBJ1-1	CASSVWPRVNTEAFF	TGTGCCAGCAGTGTTTGGCCCCGGGTCAACACTGAAGCTTTCTTT
TRBD1	TRBV5-6	NA	TRBJ2-6	CASSLVWDRALSGANVLTF	TGTGCCAGCAGCTTGGTGTGGGACAGGGCTCTCTCTGGGGCCAACGTCCTGACTTTC
TRBD2	TRBV14	NA	TRBJ2-3	CASSQDAGGPGTQYF	TGTGCCAGCAGCCAAGATGCGGGGGGGCCAGGTACGCAGTATTTT
TRBD2	TRBV19	NA	TRBJ2-3	CASRRLAGADTQYF	TGTGCCAGTAGGAGACTAGCGGGAGCAGATACGCAGTATTTT
NA	TRBV15	NA	TRBJ2-3	CATSRDHTEGSTDTQYF	TGTGCCACCAGCAGAGATCATACGGAGGGTAGCACAGATACGCAGTATTTT
TRBD1	TRBV11-2	NA	TRBJ2-7	CASSLDGDRESYEQYF	TGTGCCAGCAGCTTAGATGGGGACAGGGAAAGCTACGAGCAGTACTTC
NA	TRBV28	NA	TRBJ1-6	CASSLGANSPLHF	TGTGCCAGCAGTTTAGGGGCCAATTCACCCCTCCACTTT
TRBD2	TRBV30	NA	TRBJ2-3	CAWSLAGGLTDTQYF	TGTGCCTGGAGTCTAGCGGGGGGGCTCACAGATACGCAGTATTTT
NA	TRBV2	NA	TRBJ1-1	CASSRQTSTEAFF	TGTGCCAGCAGTAGACAGACGTCCACTGAAGCTTTCTTT
NA	TRBV29-1	NA	TRBJ2-2	CSVRQSTGELFF	TGCAGCGTAAGACAGAGCACCGGGGAGCTGTTTTTT
TRBD2	TRBV5-1	once	TRBJ2-1	CASSWGTSGGGEQFF	TGCGCCAGCAGCTGGGGGACTAGCGGGGGAGGTGAGCAGTTCTTC
NA	TRBV2	NA	TRBJ2-2	CASTQGLLGTGELFF	TGTGCCAGCACCCAGGGGTTATTAGGCACCGGGGAGCTGTTTTTT
NA	TRBV27	few	TRBJ2-3	CASSSQGGAQYF	TGTGCCAGCAGTTCCCAGGGAGGCGCGCAGTATTTT
NA	TRBV9	NA	TRBJ2-3	CASSVGGGADTQYF	TGTGCCAGCAGCGTAGGAGGGGGAGCAGATACGCAGTATTTT
TRBD2	TRBV18	NA	TRBJ2-3	CASSPYASGAPSTDTQYF	TGTGCCAGCTCACCATACGCTAGCGGCGCCCCATCCACAGATACGCAGTATTTT
TRBD2	TRBV7-2	NA	TRBJ2-1	CASSHSAGGYEQFF	TGTGCCAGCAGCCACTCCGCGGGGGGTTATGAGCAGTTCTTC
TRBD1	TRBV5-1	NA	TRBJ1-2	CASSLSTILGQEYTF	TGCGCCAGCAGCTTATCAACTATACTAGGACAGGAGTATACCTTC
TRBD1	TRBV6-6	NA	TRBJ1-5	CASSYSPTGSNQPQHF	TGTGCCAGCAGTTACTCCCCGACAGGGTCGAATCAGCCCCAGCATTTT
NA	TRBV9	NA	TRBJ2-1	CASSVARGSYNEQFF	TGTGCCAGCAGCGTAGCCAGGGGTTCCTACAATGAGCAGTTCTTC
NA	TRBV7-9	few	TRBJ1-3	CASSPVGLGNTIYF	TGTGCCAGCAGTCCAGTCGGGTTAGGAAACACCATATATTTT
TRBD1	TRBV9	NA	TRBJ1-2	CASSLRDRKYGYTF	TGTGCCAGCAGCCTCCGGGACAGGAAATATGGCTACACCTTC
TRBD2	TRBV4-3	NA	TRBJ2-1	CASSQASSGGPYNEQFF	TGCGCCAGCAGCCAAGCGTCCAGCGGGGGGCCATACAATGAGCAGTTCTTC
TRBD1	TRBV13	once	TRBJ2-7	CASSWTGGTYEQYF	TGTGCCAGCAGCTGGACAGGGGGCACGTACGAGCAGTACTTC
TRBD2	TRBV27	NA	TRBJ2-3	CASRPTSGTDTQYF	TGTGCCAGCCGCCCGACTAGCGGCACAGATACGCAGTATTTT
TRBD1	TRBV29-1	NA	TRBJ1-5	CSVGTGTGYQPQHF	TGCAGCGTTGGGACCGGGACAGGGTATCAGCCCCAGCATTTT
NA	TRBV14	NA	TRBJ2-2	CASSQGLPGELFF	TGTGCCAGCAGCCAAGGACTACCCGGGGAGCTGTTTTTT
TRBD1	TRBV5-6	NA	TRBJ1-3	CASSPLQGARGNTIYF	TGTGCCAGCAGCCCTCTACAGGGGGCGCGGGGAAACACCATATATTTT
NA	TRBV28	NA	TRBJ1-4	CALGGVATNEKLFF	TGTGCCCTCGGCGGCGTTGCAACTAATGAAAAACTGTTTTTT
TRBD2	TRBV14	few	TRBJ2-5	CASSQGTGLFNAETQYF	TGTGCCAGCAGCCAAGGCACGGGACTATTTAACGCAGAGACCCAGTACTTC
TRBD1	TRBV5-1	few	TRBJ1-2	CASSPDRVAYGYTF	TGTGCCAGCAGCCCGGACAGGGTAGCATATGGCTACACCTTC
TRBD1	TRBV18	NA	TRBJ2-5	CASSQGQGNGKTQYF	TGTGCCAGCTCACAAGGACAGGGCAATGGGAAGACCCAGTACTTC
NA	TRBV18	few	TRBJ2-1	CASSLFAYNEQFF	TGTGCCAGCTCACTATTTGCCTACAATGAGCAGTTCTTC
NA	TRBV6-1	NA	TRBJ1-3	CATILLRSSGNTIYF	TGTGCCACCATCCTACTTAGAAGCTCTGGAAACACCATATATTTT
NA	TRBV7-9	NA	TRBJ1-3	CASSSGETGRDTIYF	TGTGCCAGCAGTAGCGGGGAGACCGGGCGGGACACCATATATTTT
TRBD1	TRBV7-2	NA	TRBJ2-1	CASSFDRAAYNEQFF	TGTGCCAGCAGCTTCGACAGGGCAGCGTACAATGAGCAGTTCTTC
TRBD1	TRBV5-4	NA	TRBJ2-2	CASSERQGAGTGELFF	TGTGCCAGCAGCGAAAGACAGGGGGCAGGGACCGGGGAGCTGTTTTTT
TRBD2	TRBV4-2	NA	TRBJ2-5	CASSQEGALAGGGQETQYF	TGTGCCAGCAGCCAAGAAGGAGCTCTAGCGGGAGGAGGGCAAGAGACCCAGTACTTC
NA	TRBV19	NA	TRBJ2-7	CASSIGSGYEQYF	TGTGCCAGTAGTATAGGGTCGGGTTACGAGCAGTACTTC
TRBD1	TRBV5-1	NA	TRBJ2-2	CASSWDGTGGAGELFF	TGCGCCAGCAGCTGGGATGGGACAGGGGGCGCCGGGGAGCTGTTTTTT
NA	TRBV28	NA	TRBJ1-1	CASSFSGHYTEAFF	TGTGCCAGCAGTTTTTCGGGACACTACACTGAAGCTTTCTTT